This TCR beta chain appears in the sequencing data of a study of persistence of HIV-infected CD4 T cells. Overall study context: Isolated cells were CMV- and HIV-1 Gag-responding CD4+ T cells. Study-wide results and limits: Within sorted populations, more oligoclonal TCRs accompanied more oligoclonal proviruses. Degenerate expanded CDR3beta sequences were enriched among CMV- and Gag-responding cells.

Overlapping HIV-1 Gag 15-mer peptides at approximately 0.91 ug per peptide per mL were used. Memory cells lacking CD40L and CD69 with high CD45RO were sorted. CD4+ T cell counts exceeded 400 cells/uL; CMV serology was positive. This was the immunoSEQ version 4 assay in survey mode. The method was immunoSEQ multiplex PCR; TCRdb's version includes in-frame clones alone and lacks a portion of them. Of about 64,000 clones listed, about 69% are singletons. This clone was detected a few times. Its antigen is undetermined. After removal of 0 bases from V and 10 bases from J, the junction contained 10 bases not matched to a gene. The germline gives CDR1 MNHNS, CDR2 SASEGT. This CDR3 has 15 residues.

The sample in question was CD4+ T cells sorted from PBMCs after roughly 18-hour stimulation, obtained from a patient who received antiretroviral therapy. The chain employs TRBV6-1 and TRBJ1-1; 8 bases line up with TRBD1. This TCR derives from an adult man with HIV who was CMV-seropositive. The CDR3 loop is CASSEATGGSEGAFF. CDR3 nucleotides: TGTGCCAGCAGTGAAGCCACAGGGGGGTCAGAGGGAGCTTTCTTT.